This T cell receptor (beta chain) was sequenced during a study of T cell responses to AZD1222 COVID-19 vaccine. This table comes from immunoSEQ multiplex PCR, and its TCRdb copy is limited to in-frame clones, with some not included. This table holds about 110,000 clones, roughly 90% found once. Trimming removed 3 bases from V and 2 bases from J, with 7 bases in between. The CDR3 has 13 amino acids. On this clone: Different DNA sequences within this sample yield the same CDR3.

The source material was peripheral blood, sampled 28 days after the second AZD1222 dose. This chain links TRBV12-3 or TRBV12-4 with TRBJ1-2; tentatively, D is TRBD1 (6 bases). The receptor was isolated from an adult who received the AZD1222 COVID-19 vaccine. The CDR3 spells CASSFQGNYGYTF. Written as DNA, the CDR3 is TGTGCCAGCAGTTTCCAGGGGAACTATGGCTACACCTTC.